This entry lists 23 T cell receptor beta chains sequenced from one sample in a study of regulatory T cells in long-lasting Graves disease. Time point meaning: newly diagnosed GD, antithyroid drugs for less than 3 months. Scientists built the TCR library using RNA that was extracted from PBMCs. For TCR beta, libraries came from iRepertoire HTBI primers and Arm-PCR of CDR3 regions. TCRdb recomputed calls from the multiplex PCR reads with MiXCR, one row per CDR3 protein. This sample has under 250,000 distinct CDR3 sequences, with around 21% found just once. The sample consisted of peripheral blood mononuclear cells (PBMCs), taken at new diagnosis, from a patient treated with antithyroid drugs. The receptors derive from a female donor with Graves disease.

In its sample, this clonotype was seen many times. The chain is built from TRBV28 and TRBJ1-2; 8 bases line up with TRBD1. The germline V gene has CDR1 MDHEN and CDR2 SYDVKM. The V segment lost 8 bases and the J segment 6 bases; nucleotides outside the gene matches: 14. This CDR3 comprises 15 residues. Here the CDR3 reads CASGTTRTGRDGYTF. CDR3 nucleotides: TGTGCCAGCGGAACAACTCGGACAGGGAGGGATGGCTACACCTTC.

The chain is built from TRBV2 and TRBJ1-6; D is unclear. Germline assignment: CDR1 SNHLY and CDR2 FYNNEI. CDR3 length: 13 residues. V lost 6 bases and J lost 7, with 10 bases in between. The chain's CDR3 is CASRPGRNSPLHF. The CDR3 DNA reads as TGTGCCAGCAGGCCTGGGAGGAATTCACCCCTCCACTTT.

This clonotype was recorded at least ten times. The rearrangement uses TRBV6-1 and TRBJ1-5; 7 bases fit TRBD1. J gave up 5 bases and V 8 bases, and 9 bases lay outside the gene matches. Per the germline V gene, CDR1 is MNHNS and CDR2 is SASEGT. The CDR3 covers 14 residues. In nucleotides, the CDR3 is TGTGCCAGCTCGAACAGGGGACGCGATCAGCCCCAGCATTTT. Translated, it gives CASSNRGRDQPQHF.

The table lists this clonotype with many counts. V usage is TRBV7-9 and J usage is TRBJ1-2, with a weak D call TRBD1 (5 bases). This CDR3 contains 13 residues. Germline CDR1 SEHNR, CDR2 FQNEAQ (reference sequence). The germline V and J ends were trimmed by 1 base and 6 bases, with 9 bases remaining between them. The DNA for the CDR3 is TGTGCCAGCAGCTTAGGCGGGGGAGATGGCTACACCTTC. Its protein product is CASSLGGGDGYTF.

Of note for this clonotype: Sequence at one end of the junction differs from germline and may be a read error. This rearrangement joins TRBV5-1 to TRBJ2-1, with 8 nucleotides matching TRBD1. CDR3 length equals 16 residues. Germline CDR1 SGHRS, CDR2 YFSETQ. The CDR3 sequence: CASSPGQAGAYNEQFF. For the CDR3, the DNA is TGTGCCAGCAGCCCGGGACAGGCCGGGGCTTACAATGAGCAGTTCTTC.

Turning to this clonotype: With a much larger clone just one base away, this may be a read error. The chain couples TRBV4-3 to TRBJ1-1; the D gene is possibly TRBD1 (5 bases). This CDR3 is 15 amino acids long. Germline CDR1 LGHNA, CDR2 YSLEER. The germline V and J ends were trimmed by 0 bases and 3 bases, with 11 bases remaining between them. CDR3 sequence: CASSQDRGWDTEAFF. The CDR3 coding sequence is TGCGCCAGCAGCCAAGATCGGGGGTGGGACACTGAAGCTTTCTTT.

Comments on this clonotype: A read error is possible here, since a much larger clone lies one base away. DNA for the CDR3: TGTGCCAGCAGTTTAGTGCCGAGCCAAGGAGGCGGGGAGCTGTTTTTT. As protein: CASSLVPSQGGGELFF. The gene calls are TRBV27 and TRBJ2-2, with D perhaps TRBD2 (5 bases). Germline values: CDR1 MNHEY, CDR2 SMNVEV (reference sequence). The V end lost 2 bases, the J end lost 7 bases, and 17 bases lay between the germline ends. This CDR3 contains 16 residues.

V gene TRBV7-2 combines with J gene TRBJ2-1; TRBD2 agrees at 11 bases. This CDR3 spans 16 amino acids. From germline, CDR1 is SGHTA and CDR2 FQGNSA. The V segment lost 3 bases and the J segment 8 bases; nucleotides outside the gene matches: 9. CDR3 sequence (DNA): TGTGCCAGCAGCTTGCCCGTAGCGGGGGGGCTTGATGAGCAGTTCTTC. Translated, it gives CASSLPVAGGLDEQFF. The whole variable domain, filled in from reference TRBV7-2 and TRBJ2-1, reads GAGVSQSPSNKVTEKGKDVELRCDPISGHTALYWYRQSLGQGLEFLIYFQGNSAPDKSGLPSDRFSAERTGGSVSTLTIQRTQQEDSAVYLCASSLPVAGGLDEQFFGPGTRLTVL.

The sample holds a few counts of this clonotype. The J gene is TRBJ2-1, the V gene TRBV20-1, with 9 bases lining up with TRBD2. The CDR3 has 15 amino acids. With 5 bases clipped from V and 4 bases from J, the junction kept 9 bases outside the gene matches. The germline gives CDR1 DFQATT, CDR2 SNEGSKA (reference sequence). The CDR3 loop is CSAVSGGQPYNEQFF. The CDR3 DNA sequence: TGCAGTGCTGTTAGCGGGGGCCAACCATACAATGAGCAGTTCTTC.

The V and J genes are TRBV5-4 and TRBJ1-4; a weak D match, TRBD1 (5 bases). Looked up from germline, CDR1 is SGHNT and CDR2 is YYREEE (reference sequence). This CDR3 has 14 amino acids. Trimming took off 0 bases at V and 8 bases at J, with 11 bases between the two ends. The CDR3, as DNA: TGTGCCAGCAGCTTGGCTCAGGGAGGCGAAAAACTGTTTTTT. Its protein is CASSLAQGGEKLFF.

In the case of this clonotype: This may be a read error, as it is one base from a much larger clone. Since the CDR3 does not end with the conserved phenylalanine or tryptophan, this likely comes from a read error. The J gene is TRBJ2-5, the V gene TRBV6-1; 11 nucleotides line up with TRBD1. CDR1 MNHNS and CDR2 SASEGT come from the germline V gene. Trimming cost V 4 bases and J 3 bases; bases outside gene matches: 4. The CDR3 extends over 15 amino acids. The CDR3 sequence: CASSGGQGAKETQYL. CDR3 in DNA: TGTGCCAGCAGTGGCGGACAGGGGGCAAAAGAGACCCAGTACCTC.

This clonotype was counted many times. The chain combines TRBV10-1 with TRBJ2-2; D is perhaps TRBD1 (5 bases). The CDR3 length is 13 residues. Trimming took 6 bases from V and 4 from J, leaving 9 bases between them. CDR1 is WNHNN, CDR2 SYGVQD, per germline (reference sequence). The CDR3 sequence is CASSIRGTGELFF. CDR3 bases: TGCGCCAGCAGCATTAGGGGCACCGGGGAGCTGTTTTTT.

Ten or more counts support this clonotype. CDR3 in DNA: TGCGCCAGCAGCCAGATGGGACTAGCGGACACAGATACGCAGTATTTT. Protein: CASSQMGLADTDTQYF. The chain carries TRBV5-1 and TRBJ2-3; TRBD2 agrees at 11 bases. The V gene end was trimmed by 4 bases and the J gene end by 2 bases; junction bases not matched to a gene: 6. The CDR3 covers 16 residues. Germline CDR1 is SGHRS and CDR2 is YFSETQ. Together with reference TRBV5-1 and TRBJ2-3, the CDR3 gives the full variable domain: KAGVTQTPRYLIKTRGQQVTLSCSPISGHRSVSWYQQTPGQGLQFLFEYFSETQRNKGNFPGRFSGRQFSNSRSEMNVSTLELGDSALYLCASSQMGLADTDTQYFGPGTRLTVL.

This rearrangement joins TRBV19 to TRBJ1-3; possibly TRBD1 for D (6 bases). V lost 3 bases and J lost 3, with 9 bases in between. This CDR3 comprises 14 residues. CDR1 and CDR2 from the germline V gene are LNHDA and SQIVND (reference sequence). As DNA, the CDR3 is TGTGCCAGTAGTATCGCAGGGGTTGGAAACACCATATATTTT. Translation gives CASSIAGVGNTIYF.

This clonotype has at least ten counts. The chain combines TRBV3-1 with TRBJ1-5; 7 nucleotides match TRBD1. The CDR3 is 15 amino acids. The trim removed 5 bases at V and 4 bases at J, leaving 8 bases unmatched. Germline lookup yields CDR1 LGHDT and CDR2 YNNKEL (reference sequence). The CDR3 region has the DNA TGTGCCAGCAGCAAAACAGGGGTCGCAAATCAGCCCCAGCATTTT. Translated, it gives CASSKTGVANQPQHF.

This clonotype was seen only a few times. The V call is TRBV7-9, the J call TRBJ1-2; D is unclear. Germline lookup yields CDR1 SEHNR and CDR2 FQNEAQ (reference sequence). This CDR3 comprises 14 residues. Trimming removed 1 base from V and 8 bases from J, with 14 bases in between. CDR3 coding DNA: TGTGCCAGCAGCTTAGAACGGCCAAGTGCGGGCTACACCTTC. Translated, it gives CASSLERPSAGYTF.

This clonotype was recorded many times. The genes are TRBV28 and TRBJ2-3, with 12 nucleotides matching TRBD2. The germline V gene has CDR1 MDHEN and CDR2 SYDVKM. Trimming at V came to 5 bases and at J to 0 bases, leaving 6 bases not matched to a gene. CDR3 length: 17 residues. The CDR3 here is CASSGNGLAGSTDTQYF. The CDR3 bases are TGTGCCAGCAGTGGCAATGGACTAGCGGGGAGCACAGATACGCAGTATTTT.

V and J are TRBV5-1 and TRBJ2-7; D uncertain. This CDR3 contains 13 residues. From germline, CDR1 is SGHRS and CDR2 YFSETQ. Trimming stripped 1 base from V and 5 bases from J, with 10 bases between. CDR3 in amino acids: CASSLYSLDEQYF. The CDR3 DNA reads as TGCGCCAGCAGCTTGTACAGTTTAGACGAGCAGTACTTC. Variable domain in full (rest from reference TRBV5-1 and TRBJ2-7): KAGVTQTPRYLIKTRGQQVTLSCSPISGHRSVSWYQQTPGQGLQFLFEYFSETQRNKGNFPGRFSGRQFSNSRSEMNVSTLELGDSALYLCASSLYSLDEQYFGPGTRLTVT.

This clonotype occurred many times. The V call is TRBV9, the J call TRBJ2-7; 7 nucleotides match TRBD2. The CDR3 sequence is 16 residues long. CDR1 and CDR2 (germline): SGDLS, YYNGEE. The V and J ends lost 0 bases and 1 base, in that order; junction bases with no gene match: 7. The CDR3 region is CASSVGATSRSYEQYF. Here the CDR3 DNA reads TGTGCCAGCAGCGTAGGTGCGACTAGCAGGTCCTACGAGCAGTACTTC. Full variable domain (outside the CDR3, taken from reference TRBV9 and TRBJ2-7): DSGVTQTPKHLITATGQRVTLRCSPRSGDLSVYWYQQSLDQGLQFLIQYYNGEERAKGNILERFSAQQFPDLHSELNLSSLELGDSALYFCASSVGATSRSYEQYFGPGTRLTVT.

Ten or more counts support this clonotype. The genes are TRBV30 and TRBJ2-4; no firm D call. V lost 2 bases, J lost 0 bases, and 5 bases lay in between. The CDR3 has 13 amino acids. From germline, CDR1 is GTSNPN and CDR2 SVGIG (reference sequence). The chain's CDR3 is CAWSLLAKNIQYF. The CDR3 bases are TGTGCCTGGAGTTTGCTAGCCAAAAACATTCAGTACTTC.

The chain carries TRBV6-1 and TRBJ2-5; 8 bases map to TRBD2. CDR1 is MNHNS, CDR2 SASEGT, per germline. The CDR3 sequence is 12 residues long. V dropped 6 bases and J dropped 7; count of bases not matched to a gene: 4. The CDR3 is CASRAGGGTQYF. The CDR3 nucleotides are TGTGCCAGCAGGGCCGGGGGGGGGACCCAGTACTTC.

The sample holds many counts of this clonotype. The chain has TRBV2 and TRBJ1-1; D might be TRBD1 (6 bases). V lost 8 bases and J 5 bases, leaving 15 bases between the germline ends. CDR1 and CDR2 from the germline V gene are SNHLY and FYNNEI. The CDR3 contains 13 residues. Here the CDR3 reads CASASGRGTEAFF. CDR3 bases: TGTGCCAGCGCATCCGGAAGGGGGACTGAAGCTTTCTTT.

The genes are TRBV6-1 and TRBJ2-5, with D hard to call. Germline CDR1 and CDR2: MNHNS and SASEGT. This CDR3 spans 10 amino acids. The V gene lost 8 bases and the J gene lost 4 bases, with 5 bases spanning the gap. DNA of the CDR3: TGTGCCAGCGGCAGAGAGACCCAGTACTTC. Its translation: CASGRETQYF.